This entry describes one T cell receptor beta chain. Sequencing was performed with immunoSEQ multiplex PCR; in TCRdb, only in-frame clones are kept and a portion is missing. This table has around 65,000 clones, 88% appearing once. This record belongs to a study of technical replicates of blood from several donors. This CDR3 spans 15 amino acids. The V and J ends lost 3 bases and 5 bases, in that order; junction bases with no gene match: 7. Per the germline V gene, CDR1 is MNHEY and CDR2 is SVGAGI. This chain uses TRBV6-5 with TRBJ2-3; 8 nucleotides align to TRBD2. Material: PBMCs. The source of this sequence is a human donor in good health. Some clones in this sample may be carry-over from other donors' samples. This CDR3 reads CASSYSGLGVDTQYF. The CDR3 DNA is TGTGCCAGCAGTTATTCGGGACTAGGTGTAGATACGCAGTATTTT.